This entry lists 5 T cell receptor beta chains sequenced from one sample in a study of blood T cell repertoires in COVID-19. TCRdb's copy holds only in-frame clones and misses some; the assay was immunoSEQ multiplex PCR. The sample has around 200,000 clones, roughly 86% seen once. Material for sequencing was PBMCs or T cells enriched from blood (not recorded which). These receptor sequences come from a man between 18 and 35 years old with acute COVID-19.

CDR3 residues: CASSQGGEGTYGYTF. CDR3 coding DNA: TGTGCCAGCAGCCAAGGTGGGGAGGGGACCTATGGCTACACCTTC. The V call is TRBV4-2, the J call TRBJ1-2; a possible D gene is TRBD1 (5 bases). Trimming pared 1 base from V and 4 bases from J, leaving 13 bases between. There are 15 residues in the CDR3. Per germline, CDR1 LGHNA and CDR2 YNFKEQ.

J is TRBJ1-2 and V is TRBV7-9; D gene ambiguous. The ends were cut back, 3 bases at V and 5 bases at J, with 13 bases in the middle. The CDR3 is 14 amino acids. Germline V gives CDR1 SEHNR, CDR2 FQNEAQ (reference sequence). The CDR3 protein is CASSFEAGNYGYTF. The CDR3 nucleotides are TGTGCCAGCAGCTTCGAGGCCGGGAATTATGGCTACACCTTC.

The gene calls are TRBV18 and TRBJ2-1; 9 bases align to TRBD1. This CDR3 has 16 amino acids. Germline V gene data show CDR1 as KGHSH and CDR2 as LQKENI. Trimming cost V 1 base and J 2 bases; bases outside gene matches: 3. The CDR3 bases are TGTGCCAGCTCACCACGGGGACAGGGTCCCTACAATGAGCAGTTCTTC. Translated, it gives CASSPRGQGPYNEQFF.

CDR3 residues: CATSGLTGTDVEAFF. The CDR3 region has the DNA TGTGCCACCAGCGGCTTAACCGGGACAGACGTTGAAGCTTTCTTT. The chain has TRBV15 and TRBJ1-1; 7 bases are a match to TRBD1. Per the germline V gene, CDR1 is LNHNV and CDR2 is YYDKDF (reference sequence). The CDR3 contains 15 residues. Losses at the gene ends were 5 bases for V and 7 bases for J; bases not matched to a gene: 13. The full variable domain, with the rest looked up from reference TRBV15 and TRBJ1-1, is DAMVIQNPRYQVTQFGKPVTLSCSQTLNHNVMYWYQQKSSQAPKLLFHYYDKDFNNEADTPDNFQSRRPNTSFCFLDIRSPGLGDTAMYLCATSGLTGTDVEAFFGQGTRLTVV.

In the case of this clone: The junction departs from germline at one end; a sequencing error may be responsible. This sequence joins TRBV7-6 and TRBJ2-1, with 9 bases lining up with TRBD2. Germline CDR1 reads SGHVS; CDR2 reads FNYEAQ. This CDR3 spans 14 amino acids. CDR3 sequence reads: CASSFSGSYDEQFF. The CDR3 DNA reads TGTGCCAGCAGCTTTAGCGGGAGCTACGATGAGCAGTTCTTC. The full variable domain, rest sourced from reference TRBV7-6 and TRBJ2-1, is GAGVSQSPRYKVTKRGQDVALRCDPISGHVSLYWYRQALGQGPEFLTYFNYEAQQDKSGLPNDRFSAERPEGSISTLTIQRTEQRDSAMYRCASSFSGSYDEQFFGPGTRLTVL.